Following are 19 T cell receptor beta chains from one sample sequenced in a study of blood T cell repertoires in COVID-19. This table comes from immunoSEQ multiplex PCR, and its TCRdb copy is limited to in-frame clones, with some not included. The sample includes about 360,000 clones, 70% to 90% seen only once; the top ten take approximately 2%. Input material: PBMCs or T cells enriched from blood (not recorded which). The source is a woman aged 35 to 49 with acute COVID-19.

This chain connects TRBV27 to TRBJ2-7, with TRBD2 identical over 13 bases. The CDR3 is 16 residues long. V shed 3 bases, J shed 3 bases, and the junction held 5 bases outside the gene matches. Germline CDR1 and CDR2: MNHEY and SMNVEV (reference sequence). The CDR3 is CASSLTTSGGFYEQYF. For the CDR3, the DNA is TGTGCCAGCAGTTTGACGACTAGCGGGGGGTTCTACGAGCAGTACTTC.

This chain joins TRBV28 and TRBJ1-4; D is ambiguous. Germline lookup yields CDR1 MDHEN and CDR2 SYDVKM. Trimming took off 2 bases at V and 10 bases at J, with 8 bases between the two ends. The CDR3 loop spans 12 amino acids. The CDR3 here is CASSLTTGKLFF. The CDR3 nucleotides read TGTGCCAGCAGTTTAACCACCGGAAAACTGTTTTTT.

The chain couples TRBV5-1 to TRBJ2-2, with 16 bases identical to TRBD2. Trimming at V came to 4 bases and at J to 3 bases, leaving 6 bases not matched to a gene. CDR1 SGHRS and CDR2 YFSETQ come from the germline V gene. The CDR3 totals 18 residues. This CDR3 reads CASSRGTSGGAYTGELFF. In DNA, the CDR3 is TGCGCCAGCAGCCGAGGGACTAGCGGGGGGGCCTACACCGGGGAGCTGTTTTTT. Using reference TRBV5-1 and TRBJ2-2 for the parts outside the CDR3, the full variable domain is KAGVTQTPRYLIKTRGQQVTLSCSPISGHRSVSWYQQTPGQGLQFLFEYFSETQRNKGNFPGRFSGRQFSNSRSEMNVSTLELGDSALYLCASSRGTSGGAYTGELFFGEGSRLTVL.

The chain uses TRBV5-1 and TRBJ2-2; 7 bases agree with TRBD1. The CDR3 runs 15 residues. Unmatched junction bases numbered 1, after V lost 0 bases and J lost 2 bases. Germline CDR1 SGHRS, CDR2 YFSETQ. This CDR3 is CASSLDRGNTGELFF. Written as DNA, the CDR3 is TGCGCCAGCAGCTTGGACAGGGGAAACACCGGGGAGCTGTTTTTT.

This rearrangement joins TRBV5-4 to TRBJ1-2; weak D call: TRBD1 (6 bases). CDR1 is SGHNT, CDR2 YYREEE, per germline (reference sequence). This CDR3 has 13 amino acids. V was shortened by 4 bases and J by 3 bases, with 10 bases between the two germline ends. CDR3 sequence: CASSRQADYGYTF. DNA for the CDR3: TGTGCCAGCAGCCGACAGGCGGACTATGGCTACACCTTC. Full variable domain (remainder filled in from reference TRBV5-4 and TRBJ1-2): ETGVTQSPTHLIKTRGQQVTLRCSSQSGHNTVSWYQQALGQGPQFIFQYYREEENGRGNFPPRFSGLQFPNYSSELNVNALELDDSALYLCASSRQADYGYTFGSGTRLTVV.

The V gene is TRBV5-1, the J gene TRBJ1-4, with 11 bases that match TRBD1. This CDR3 comprises 18 residues. V dropped 0 bases and J dropped 4; count of bases not matched to a gene: 8. Germline V gives CDR1 SGHRS, CDR2 YFSETQ. The CDR3 bases are TGCGCCAGCAGCTTGGACCCTCCGGGACAGGGGGTTAATGAAAAACTGTTTTTT. This gives the protein CASSLDPPGQGVNEKLFF.

The chain carries TRBV5-6 and TRBJ2-7; D is perhaps TRBD1 (5 bases). V lost 0 bases and J lost 3, with 13 bases in between. Germline V CDR1 and CDR2: SGHDT, YYEEEE. The CDR3 spans 15 residues. This CDR3 is CASSLGLGQGYEQYF. CDR3 nucleotide sequence: TGTGCCAGCAGCTTGGGGTTGGGCCAGGGCTACGAGCAGTACTTC.

The chain links TRBV11-2 to TRBJ2-7; TRBD2 matches 8 bases. Germline CDR1 is SGHAT and CDR2 is FQNNGV. With V trimmed by 2 bases and J by 2 bases, 8 bases remained unmatched. There are 16 residues in the CDR3. As DNA, the CDR3 is TGTGCCAGCAGCTTAACCAGCGGGGGTTCGGCCTACGAGCAGTACTTC. Protein sequence: CASSLTSGGSAYEQYF.

The CDR3 region is CASSQDGTLNEKLFF. Here the CDR3 DNA reads TGCGCCAGCAGCCAAGACGGGACTCTTAATGAAAAACTGTTTTTT. The J gene is TRBJ1-4, the V gene TRBV4-1; D might be TRBD1 (5 bases). Trimming took off 0 bases at V and 4 bases at J, with 9 bases between the two ends. CDR1 is MGHRA, CDR2 YSYEKL, per germline. The CDR3 has 15 residues.

The chain is built from TRBV11-3 and TRBJ2-1; D may be TRBD2 (7 bases). This CDR3 is built from 15 residues. Germline V gene lookup returns CDR1 SGHNT and CDR2 YENEEA. Trimming took 5 bases from V and 7 from J, leaving 18 bases between them. The DNA for the CDR3 is TGTGCCAGCAGCGGGTCCCGGGGGGCGGAGAATGAGCAGTTCTTC. Protein: CASSGSRGAENEQFF. Full variable domain (missing parts from reference TRBV11-3 and TRBJ2-1): EAGVVQSPRYKIIEKKQPVAFWCNPISGHNTLYWYLQNLGQGPELLIRYENEEAVDDSQLPKDRFSAERLKGVDSTLKIQPAELGDSAVYLCASSGSRGAENEQFFGPGTRLTVL.

J is TRBJ1-3 and V is TRBV2; D gene uncertain. Germline loops: CDR1 SNHLY, CDR2 FYNNEI. This CDR3 has 14 residues. Trimming removed 2 bases from V and 1 base from J, with 6 bases in between. The CDR3 region is CASSENGSGNTIYF. As DNA, the CDR3 is TGTGCCAGCAGTGAAAACGGGTCTGGAAACACCATATATTTT.

This sequence joins TRBV5-1 and TRBJ1-4; tentative D call: TRBD1 (6 bases). The ends were cut back, 4 bases at V and 7 bases at J, with 8 bases in the middle. The CDR3 runs to 12 residues. From germline, CDR1 is SGHRS and CDR2 YFSETQ. In DNA form, the CDR3 reads TGCGCCAGCAGCATACAGGGTGAAAAACTGTTTTTT. Amino acids: CASSIQGEKLFF.

The rearrangement links TRBV5-1 to TRBJ2-3; the match to TRBD2 covers 7 bases. V trimming: 7 bases; J trimming: 4 bases; junction bases outside the gene matches: 9. Germline assignment: CDR1 SGHRS and CDR2 YFSETQ. This CDR3 region has 14 residues. Here the CDR3 reads CASQDVAGPDTQYF. For the CDR3, the DNA is TGCGCCAGCCAGGACGTAGCGGGCCCAGATACGCAGTATTTT.

This clone was observed a single time. The chain combines TRBV29-1 with TRBJ2-1, with 8 bases matching TRBD1. CDR1 SQVTM and CDR2 ANQGSEA come from the germline V gene. Trimming removed 6 bases from V and 7 bases from J; junction bases left unmatched: 8. The CDR3 runs to 13 residues. CDR3 nucleotides: TGCAGCGTCCTCCGGGACAGGTGGAATGAGCAGTTCTTC. This gives the protein CSVLRDRWNEQFF.

The chain links TRBV19 to TRBJ1-1; D unclear. This CDR3 is 15 amino acids long. V lost 5 bases and J 0 bases, leaving 13 bases between the germline ends. From germline, CDR1 is LNHDA and CDR2 SQIVND (reference sequence). The CDR3 DNA follows: TGTGCCAGTAGTGCCGAACAGCTCTTGAACACTGAAGCTTTCTTT. Encoded protein: CASSAEQLLNTEAFF.

This chain connects TRBV7-8 to TRBJ1-3; no clear D gene. This CDR3 has 15 amino acids. V lost 5 bases to trimming and J lost 0 bases, with 11 bases between them. CDR1 is SGHVS, CDR2 FQNEAQ, per germline. The CDR3 sequence: CASSRDPNSGNTIYF. The CDR3 DNA reads as TGTGCCAGCAGCCGAGACCCTAACTCTGGAAACACCATATATTTT. The complete variable domain, with remaining parts taken from reference TRBV7-8 and TRBJ1-3, reads GAGVSQSPRYKVAKRGQDVALRCDPISGHVSLFWYQQALGQGPEFLTYFQNEAQLDKSGLPSDRFFAERPEGSVSTLKIQRTQQEDSAVYLCASSRDPNSGNTIYFGEGSWLTVV.

The chain recombines TRBV6-1 with TRBJ1-2; 8 bases align to TRBD1. The CDR3 is made up of 15 amino acids. The J segment lost 5 bases and the V segment lost 3 bases, leaving 8 bases of the junction unmatched. Germline values: CDR1 MNHNS, CDR2 SASEGT. The DNA of the CDR3 is TGTGCCAGCAGTGAGATTCCGGGACAGGTGTATGGCTACACCTTC. Translated: CASSEIPGQVYGYTF.

The chain links TRBV19 to TRBJ2-2, with TRBD1 matching 10 bases. The ends lost 6 bases at V and 3 bases at J; junction bases unmatched: 7. CDR1 and CDR2 (germline): LNHDA, SQIVND (reference sequence). This CDR3 contains 16 residues. The CDR3 DNA reads TGTGCCAGTAGCATGCCCGGGACAGGGGACACCGGGGAGCTGTTTTTT. Translation: CASSMPGTGDTGELFF. The variable domain in full, with the rest retrieved from reference TRBV19 and TRBJ2-2, is DGGITQSPKYLFRKEGQNVTLSCEQNLNHDAMYWYRQDPGQGLRLIYYSQIVNDFQKGDIAEGYSVSREKKESFPLTVTSAQKNPTAFYLCASSMPGTGDTGELFFGEGSRLTVL.

V is TRBV29-1 and J is TRBJ1-1; TRBD1 matches 11 bases. The V gene end was trimmed by 6 bases and the J gene end by 1 base; junction bases not matched to a gene: 7. The CDR3 has 15 residues. Germline CDR1 is SQVTM and CDR2 is ANQGSEA. The CDR3 bases are TGCAGCGTCCCCGGACAGGGGGCCGCGAACACTGAAGCTTTCTTT. Protein product: CSVPGQGAANTEAFF.